Below are 20 T cell receptor beta chains sequenced from a single sample in a study of cytomegalovirus exposure and HLA in healthy donors. With 60 Vbeta and 13 Jbeta primers, the PCR was carried out. The repertoire was sequenced with immunoSEQ multiplex PCR; TCRdb's copy has only in-frame clones and lacks some. This table holds 130,000 to 150,000 clones, 60% to 85% found once. The sequencing input was PBMCs. These receptor sequences come from a man aged 35-49 years in good health and CMV-seropositive.

The J gene is TRBJ2-3, the V gene TRBV6-4, with 7 nucleotides matching TRBD2. The V gene's germline CDR1 is MRHNA and CDR2 SNTAGT. The CDR3 consists of 16 residues. With V trimmed by 2 bases and J by 4 bases, 9 bases remained unmatched. CDR3 nucleotides: TGTGCCAGCAGTGACGGCGCGGGAGAAGGGTCAGATACGCAGTATTTT. Amino acid sequence: CASSDGAGEGSDTQYF.

In its sample, this clone was seen a few times. The chain joins TRBV7-3 to TRBJ2-5; D may be TRBD1 (6 bases). The better agreement between TRBJ2-7 and the DNA end casts doubt on the J call. Germline loops: CDR1 SGHTA, CDR2 FQGTGA. This CDR3 region has 13 residues. The CDR3 here is CASSSGQNYEQYF. In nucleotides, the CDR3 is TGTGCCAGCAGCTCAGGACAGAACTACGAGCAGTACTTC.

The rearrangement uses TRBV5-6 and TRBJ2-1; D is possibly TRBD2 (6 bases). V gave up 5 bases and J gave up 3 bases, with 9 bases separating them. The CDR3 consists of 13 residues. Germline V lookup: CDR1 SGHDT, CDR2 YYEEEE. CDR3 loop: CASRRLDYNEQFF. The CDR3 nucleotides are TGTGCCAGCAGGCGACTAGACTACAATGAGCAGTTCTTC.

The rearrangement uses TRBV19 and TRBJ1-4, with D perhaps matching TRBD1 (5 bases). The germline V and J ends were trimmed by 3 bases and 3 bases, with 5 bases remaining between them. In germline, CDR1 is LNHDA, CDR2 SQIVND (reference sequence). This CDR3 contains 13 residues. The CDR3 nucleotides are TGTGCCAGTAGTATCAGGGCTAATGAAAAACTGTTTTTT. Protein product: CASSIRANEKLFF.

The genes are TRBV19 and TRBJ1-2, with TRBD1 matching over 9 bases. CDR1 is LNHDA, CDR2 SQIVND, per germline (reference sequence). This CDR3 spans 16 amino acids. V gave up 4 bases and J gave up 3 bases; unmatched junction bases: 9. In DNA form, the CDR3 reads TGTGCCAGTAGTACAGGGACAGGGACCGGCGACTATGGCTACACCTTC. Translation: CASSTGTGTGDYGYTF.

This rearrangement joins TRBV7-3 to TRBJ1-2; TRBD1 agrees at 8 bases. The V gene end was trimmed by 4 bases and the J gene end by 8 bases; junction bases not matched to a gene: 9. The CDR3 extends over 14 amino acids. CDR1 is SGHTA and CDR2 is FQGTGA in the germline V gene. For the CDR3, the DNA is TGTGCCAGCAGCTCCGCAGGACAGGGCAGCGGCTACACCTTC. Translating it yields CASSSAGQGSGYTF.

The chain uses TRBV27 and TRBJ2-7; the match to TRBD1 covers 11 bases. V dropped 5 bases and J dropped 2; count of bases not matched to a gene: 5. The CDR3 spans 15 residues. CDR1 and CDR2 from the germline V gene are MNHEY and SMNVEV (reference sequence). This chain's CDR3 is CASSPRGQGAYEQYF. The CDR3 nucleotides read TGTGCCAGCAGTCCCCGGGGACAGGGGGCCTACGAGCAGTACTTC.

The chain carries TRBV5-1 and TRBJ2-7; 7 nucleotides agree with TRBD1. Trimming at V came to 4 bases and at J to 4 bases, leaving 8 bases not matched to a gene. Germline loops: CDR1 SGHRS, CDR2 YFSETQ. The CDR3 sequence is 14 residues long. The CDR3 here is CASSLTGNRYEQYF. The CDR3 coding sequence is TGCGCCAGCAGCCTGACAGGGAACAGATACGAGCAGTACTTC.

V gene TRBV6-5 combines with J gene TRBJ1-1, with D possibly TRBD1 on 6 matching bases. Germline-derived CDR1 and CDR2 are MNHEY and SVGAGI. This CDR3 region has 10 residues. Trimming removed 8 bases from V and 11 bases from J, with 12 bases in between. The CDR3 coding sequence is TGTGCCAGCGGGGGGGCCGGGGCTTTCTTT. Amino acid sequence: CASGGAGAFF.

The V call is TRBV5-1, the J call TRBJ2-5, with D perhaps TRBD2 (5 bases). In germline, CDR1 is SGHRS, CDR2 YFSETQ. V lost 4 bases and J 2 bases, leaving 12 bases between the germline ends. This CDR3 comprises 14 residues. The CDR3 region is CASSNGIRQETQYF. CDR3 nucleotide sequence: TGCGCCAGCAGCAACGGGATTCGACAAGAGACCCAGTACTTC.

This chain links TRBV6-5 with TRBJ1-1, with TRBD1 as a possible D gene (5 bases). Germline V gene lookup returns CDR1 MNHEY and CDR2 SVGAGI. The CDR3 totals 16 residues. Trimming left V 2 bases short and J 3 bases short, with 16 bases between. The CDR3 region has the DNA TGTGCCAGCAGTTACGGGGCAGGGTCGGAGTACACTGAAGCTTTCTTT. Protein product: CASSYGAGSEYTEAFF.

This chain uses TRBV11-3 with TRBJ2-2, with D maybe TRBD2 (6 bases). The CDR3 has 15 amino acids. Looked up from germline, CDR1 is SGHNT and CDR2 is YENEEA. With 5 bases removed from V and 5 bases from J, the gap between germline ends came to 15 bases. CDR3 sequence (DNA): TGTGCCAGCAGCGGAGCCAGGGAGGATACCGGGGAGCTGTTTTTT. This sequence encodes CASSGAREDTGELFF. The whole variable domain, remainder taken from reference TRBV11-3 and TRBJ2-2, is EAGVVQSPRYKIIEKKQPVAFWCNPISGHNTLYWYLQNLGQGPELLIRYENEEAVDDSQLPKDRFSAERLKGVDSTLKIQPAELGDSAVYLCASSGAREDTGELFFGEGSRLTVL.

The sample holds a few counts of this clone. This chain uses TRBV27 with TRBJ1-5; 8 bases map to TRBD1. Germline V lookup: CDR1 MNHEY, CDR2 SMNVEV (reference sequence). The V gene end was trimmed by 5 bases and the J gene end by 7 bases; junction bases not matched to a gene: 10. The CDR3 extends over 15 amino acids. The CDR3, as DNA: TGTGCCAGCAGTGGGTATGGACAGGGAGGACAGCCCCAGCATTTT. This translates into CASSGYGQGGQPQHF.

The rearrangement joins TRBV29-1 to TRBJ1-2; D is unresolved. Germline lookup yields CDR1 SQVTM and CDR2 ANQGSEA. The CDR3 is 13 residues long. Between the trimmed V and J ends, which lost 1 base and 8 bases, there was a span of 14 bases. The CDR3 nucleotides read TGCAGCGTTGAAGGGGTGGAGGGTTTGGGCTACACCTTC. Translating it yields CSVEGVEGLGYTF.

There are a few counts of this clone. The chain recombines TRBV6-5 with TRBJ2-5; TRBD2 matches 8 bases. The germline CDR1 and CDR2 sequences are MNHEY and SVGAGI. Losses at the gene ends were 7 bases for V and 7 bases for J; bases not matched to a gene: 11. The CDR3 sequence is 14 residues long. CDR3 region: CASTPKWAGGTQYF. The CDR3 DNA reads TGTGCCAGCACTCCAAAGTGGGCGGGAGGGACCCAGTACTTC.

This clone was counted a single time. This sequence joins TRBV7-2 and TRBJ2-1, with 9 bases aligning to TRBD1. Germline V gene sequence: CDR1 SGHTA, CDR2 FQGNSA. The CDR3 is made up of 16 amino acids. J gave up 4 bases and V 5 bases, and 9 bases lay outside the gene matches. Here the CDR3 reads CASSPNTGTGYNEQFF. CDR3 coding DNA: TGTGCCAGCAGCCCTAATACCGGGACAGGGTACAATGAGCAGTTCTTC.

The table lists this clone with a few counts. The rearrangement uses TRBV5-6 and TRBJ2-1; D gene unclear. The CDR3 has 11 amino acids. Deletions cut 6 bases from V and 8 bases from J, with 9 bases between. In germline, CDR1 is SGHDT, CDR2 YYEEEE. The CDR3 region is CASTNSYEQFF. In nucleotides, the CDR3 is TGTGCCAGCACCAACTCATATGAGCAGTTCTTC. Combining the CDR3 with reference TRBV5-6 and TRBJ2-1 gives the whole variable domain DAGVTQSPTHLIKTRGQQVTLRCSPKSGHDTVSWYQQALGQGPQFIFQYYEEEERQRGNFPDRFSGHQFPNYSSELNVNALLLGDSALYLCASTNSYEQFFGPGTRLTVL.

The chain recombines TRBV9 with TRBJ2-4; tentatively, D is TRBD2 (6 bases). V lost 3 bases, J lost 1 base, and 11 bases lay in between. Germline loops: CDR1 SGDLS, CDR2 YYNGEE. There are 15 residues in the CDR3. CDR3 amino acids: CASSGGLNAKNIQYF. Written as DNA, the CDR3 is TGTGCCAGCAGCGGGGGACTTAATGCCAAAAACATTCAGTACTTC.

The chain joins TRBV5-1 to TRBJ2-3; 10 bases align to TRBD2. Trimming removed 4 bases from V and 1 base from J; junction bases left unmatched: 6. The CDR3 extends over 16 amino acids. Germline V gene lookup returns CDR1 SGHRS and CDR2 YFSETQ. CDR3 nucleotide sequence: TGCGCCAGCAGCAGAGCTAGCGGGGGTCGCACAGATACGCAGTATTTT. Its translation: CASSRASGGRTDTQYF.

CDR3: CASSLYAFGEAFF. The DNA of the CDR3 is TGTGCCAGCAGTTTATATGCTTTCGGTGAAGCTTTCTTT. V and J are TRBV27 and TRBJ1-1, with D uncertain. Germline V gene sequence: CDR1 MNHEY, CDR2 SMNVEV (reference sequence). CDR3 length: 13 residues. Trimming cost V 1 base and J 7 bases, with 10 bases left between them.